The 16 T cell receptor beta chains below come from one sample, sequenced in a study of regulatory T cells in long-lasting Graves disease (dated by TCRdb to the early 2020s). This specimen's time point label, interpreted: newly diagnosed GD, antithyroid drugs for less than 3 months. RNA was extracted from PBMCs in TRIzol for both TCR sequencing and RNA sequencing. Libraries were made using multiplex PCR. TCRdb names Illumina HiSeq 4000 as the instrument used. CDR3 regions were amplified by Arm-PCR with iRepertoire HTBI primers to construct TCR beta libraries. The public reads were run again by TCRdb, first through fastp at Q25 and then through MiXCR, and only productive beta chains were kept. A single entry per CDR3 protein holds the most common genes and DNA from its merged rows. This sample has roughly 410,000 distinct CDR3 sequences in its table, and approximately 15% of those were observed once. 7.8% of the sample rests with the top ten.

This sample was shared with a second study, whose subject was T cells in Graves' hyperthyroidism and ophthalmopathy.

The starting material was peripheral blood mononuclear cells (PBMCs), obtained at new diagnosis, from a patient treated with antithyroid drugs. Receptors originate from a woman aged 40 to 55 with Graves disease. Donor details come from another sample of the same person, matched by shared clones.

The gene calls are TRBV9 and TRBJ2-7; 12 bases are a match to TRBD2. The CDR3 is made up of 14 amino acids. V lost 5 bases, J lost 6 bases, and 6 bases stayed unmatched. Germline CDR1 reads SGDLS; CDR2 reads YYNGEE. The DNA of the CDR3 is TGTGCCAGCAGTGTGACTAGCGGGAGTGGCGAGCAGTACTTC. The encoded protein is CASSVTSGSGEQYF.

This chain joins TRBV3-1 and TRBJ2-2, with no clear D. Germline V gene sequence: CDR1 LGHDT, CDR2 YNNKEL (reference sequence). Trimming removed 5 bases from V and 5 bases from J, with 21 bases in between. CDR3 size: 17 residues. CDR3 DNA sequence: TGTGCCAGCAGCAAACCCGCAGATTCCGCTGGAACCGGGGAGCTGTTTTTT. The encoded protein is CASSKPADSAGTGELFF.

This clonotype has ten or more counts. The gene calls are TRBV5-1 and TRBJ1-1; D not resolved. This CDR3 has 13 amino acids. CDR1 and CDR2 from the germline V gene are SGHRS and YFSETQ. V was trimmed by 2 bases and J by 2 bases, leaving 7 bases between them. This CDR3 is CASSFSDNTEAFF. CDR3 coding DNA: TGCGCCAGCAGCTTCAGCGATAACACTGAAGCTTTCTTT.

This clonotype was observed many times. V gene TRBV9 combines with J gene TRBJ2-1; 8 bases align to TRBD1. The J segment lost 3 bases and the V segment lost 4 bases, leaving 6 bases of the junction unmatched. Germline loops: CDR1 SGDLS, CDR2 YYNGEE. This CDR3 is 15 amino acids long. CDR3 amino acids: CASSPSGTGYNEQFF. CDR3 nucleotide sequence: TGTGCCAGCAGCCCGTCCGGGACAGGCTACAATGAGCAGTTCTTC.

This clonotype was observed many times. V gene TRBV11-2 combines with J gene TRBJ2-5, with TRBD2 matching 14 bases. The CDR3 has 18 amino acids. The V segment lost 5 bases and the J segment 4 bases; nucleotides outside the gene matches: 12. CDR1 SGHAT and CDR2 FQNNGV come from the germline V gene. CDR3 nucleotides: TGTGCCAGCAGCCAAAGACTAGCGGGAGGGCCCGTAGGAGAGACCCAGTACTTC. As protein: CASSQRLAGGPVGETQYF.

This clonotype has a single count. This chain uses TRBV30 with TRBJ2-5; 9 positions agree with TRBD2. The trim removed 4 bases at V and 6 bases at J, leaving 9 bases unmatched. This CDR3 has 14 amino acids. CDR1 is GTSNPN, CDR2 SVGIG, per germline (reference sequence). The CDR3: CAWTRGGAVKTQYF. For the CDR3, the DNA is TGTGCCTGGACTCGCGGGGGGGCGGTGAAGACCCAGTACTTC.

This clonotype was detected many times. The DNA of the CDR3 is TGTGCCAGCAGCCCCCAGGCTAGGGGATGGGGCAATCAGCCCCAGCATTTT. It encodes CASSPQARGWGNQPQHF. The chain links TRBV3-1 to TRBJ1-5, with a weak D call TRBD1 (5 bases). V was shortened by 4 bases and J by 2 bases, with 18 bases between the two germline ends. This CDR3 comprises 17 residues. The germline gives CDR1 LGHDT, CDR2 YNNKEL (reference sequence).

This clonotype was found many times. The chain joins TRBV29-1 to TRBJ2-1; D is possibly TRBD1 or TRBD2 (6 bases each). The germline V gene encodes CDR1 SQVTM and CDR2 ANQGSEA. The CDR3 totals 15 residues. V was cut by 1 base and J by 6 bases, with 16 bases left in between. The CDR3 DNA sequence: TGCAGCGTTGAAGCTTCGGGGTGGGGGGCCAATGAGCAGTTCTTC. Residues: CSVEASGWGANEQFF.

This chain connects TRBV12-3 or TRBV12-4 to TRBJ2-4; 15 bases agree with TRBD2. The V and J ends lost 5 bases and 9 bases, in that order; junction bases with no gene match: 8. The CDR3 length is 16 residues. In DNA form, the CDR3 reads TGTGCCAGCAGTCCGACCCCGGGACTAGCGGGAGGCATTCAGTACTTC. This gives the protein CASSPTPGLAGGIQYF.

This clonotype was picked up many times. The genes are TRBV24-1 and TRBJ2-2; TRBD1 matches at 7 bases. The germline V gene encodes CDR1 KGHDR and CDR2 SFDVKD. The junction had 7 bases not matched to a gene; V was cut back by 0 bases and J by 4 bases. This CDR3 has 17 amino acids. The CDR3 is CATSDLTQGVSTGELFF. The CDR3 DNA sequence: TGTGCCACCAGTGATTTGACGCAGGGGGTCAGCACCGGGGAGCTGTTTTTT.

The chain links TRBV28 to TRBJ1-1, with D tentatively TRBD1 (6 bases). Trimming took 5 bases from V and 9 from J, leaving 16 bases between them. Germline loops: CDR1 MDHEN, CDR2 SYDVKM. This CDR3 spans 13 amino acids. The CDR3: CASSVHPGQKAFF. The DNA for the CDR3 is TGTGCCAGCAGTGTTCACCCGGGACAAAAAGCTTTCTTT.

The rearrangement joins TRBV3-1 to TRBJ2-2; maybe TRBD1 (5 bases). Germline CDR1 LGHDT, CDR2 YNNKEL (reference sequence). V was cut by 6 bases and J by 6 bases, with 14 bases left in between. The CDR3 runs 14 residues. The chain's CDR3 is CASSLNQGAGELFF. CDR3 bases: TGTGCCAGCAGTCTAAACCAGGGCGCCGGGGAGCTGTTTTTT.

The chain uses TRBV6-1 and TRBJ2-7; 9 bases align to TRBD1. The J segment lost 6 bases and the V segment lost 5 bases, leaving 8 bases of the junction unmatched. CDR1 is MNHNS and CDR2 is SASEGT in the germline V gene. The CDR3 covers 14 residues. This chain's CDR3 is CASSHRQGGLEQYF. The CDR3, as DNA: TGTGCCAGCAGTCACCGACAGGGGGGCCTCGAGCAGTACTTC.

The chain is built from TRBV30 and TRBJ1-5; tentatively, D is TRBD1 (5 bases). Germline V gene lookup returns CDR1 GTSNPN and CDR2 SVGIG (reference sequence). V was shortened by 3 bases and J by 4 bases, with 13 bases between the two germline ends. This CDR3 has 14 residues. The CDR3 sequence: CAWSAGTENQPQHF. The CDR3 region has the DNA TGTGCCTGGAGCGCCGGGACGGAGAATCAGCCCCAGCATTTT.

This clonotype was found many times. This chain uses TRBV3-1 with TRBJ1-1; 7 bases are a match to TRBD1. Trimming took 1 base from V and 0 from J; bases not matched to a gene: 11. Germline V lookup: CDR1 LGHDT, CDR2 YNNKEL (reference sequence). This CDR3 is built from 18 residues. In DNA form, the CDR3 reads TGTGCCAGCAGCCAAGGACAGGGCCGACTTACGATGAACACTGAAGCTTTCTTT. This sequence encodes CASSQGQGRLTMNTEAFF.

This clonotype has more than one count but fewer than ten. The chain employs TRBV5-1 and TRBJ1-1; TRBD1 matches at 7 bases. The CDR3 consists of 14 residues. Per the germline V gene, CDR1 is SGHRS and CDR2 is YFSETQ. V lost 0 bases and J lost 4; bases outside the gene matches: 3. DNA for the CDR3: TGCGCCAGCAGCTTGGCCCCAGGGGGCACTGAAGCTTTCTTT. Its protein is CASSLAPGGTEAFF.